The sample holds a few counts of the clone carrying this T cell receptor beta chain. What it binds is not known. The CDR3 has 14 residues. Germline V lookup: CDR1 SEHNR, CDR2 FQNEAQ (reference sequence). With V trimmed by 5 bases and J by 10 bases, 7 bases remained unmatched. In the PCR, 60 Vbeta and 13 Jbeta primers were used. Generated by immunoSEQ multiplex PCR, the TCRdb table keeps only in-frame clones and is missing some. The sample lists roughly 120,000 clones; 80% were seen once. This record belongs to a study of cytomegalovirus exposure and HLA in healthy donors. Study results and limitations: CMV serostatus was the sole immune exposure data available. Among TCR beta chains, those listed as cytomegalovirus-associated numbered about 160. In the analysis, some V segments, TRBV6-2 and TRBV6-3 included, were excluded as indistinguishable. Earlier results showed most TCR beta V segments being productive about 90% or about 30% of the time.

The receptor's source is a man aged 25-45 years in good health and CMV-seronegative. Sequencing was done on a sample of PBMCs. The V call is TRBV7-9, the J call TRBJ1-4, with 10 bases that match TRBD1. The DNA of the CDR3 is TGTGCCAGCAGCCCTTGGGACAGGGGAGGAAAACTGTTTTTT. Residues: CASSPWDRGGKLFF.